This T cell receptor beta chain emerged from a study of response to subunit inactivated influenza vaccine. TCRdb reprocessed the RT-PCR reads with MiXCR, giving one entry per CDR3 protein. The sample holds just under 550,000 distinct CDR3 sequences, roughly a quarter seen once. The sample was also linked to a second study, of T cells expressing NK-cell markers. That study reports: TCR beta libraries carry UMIs added by 5'RACE template switching. The study found dominant NKG2C+ clonotypes at about 1.0-7.5% of CD8+ T cells in about six donors. A few donors likewise had their CD3+CD56-NKG2C+ fraction led by these clonotypes.

This specimen was CD4+ T cells sorted from PBMCs, taken 11 to 12 days after vaccination. The sequence was obtained from a man aged 45 to 65 who received an inactivated influenza vaccine.

The CDR3 spells CASSSGAGSYGYTF. The CDR3, as DNA: TGTGCCAGCAGTTCAGGGGCCGGATCCTATGGCTACACCTTC. This chain links TRBV28 with TRBJ1-2, with D perhaps matching TRBD1 (6 bases). Germline V CDR1 and CDR2: MDHEN, SYDVKM. V gave up 4 bases and J gave up 4 bases, with 13 bases separating them. CDR3 length equals 14 residues.